Listed below are T cell receptor beta chains from one sample, sequenced in a study of CD8 T cells in Susac syndrome. Each CDR3 protein gets one entry after TCRdb re-called the immunoSEQ multiplex PCR reads with MiXCR. The profile covers about 190,000 distinct CDR3 sequences, with about 95% appearing a single time and about 0.15% taken by the ten largest. Input material: CD8+ T cells from PBMCs. These receptors all come from a human donor with Susac syndrome. CDR3s include the opening cysteine and the closing phenylalanine or tryptophan.

TRBV12-3/TRBV12-4	CASSFGPGQTYEQYF
TRBV30	CAWSGDSEGPQHF
TRBV7-9	CASSGAGGPHEQFF
TRBV11-1	CASSSPETGNQPQHF
TRBV7-6	CASSRRGQGTGELFF
TRBV5-1	CASLLGELAGGPYEQYF
TRBV29-1	CSVVWDTEAFF
TRBV9	CASSVDIGVHNGYTF
TRBV9	CASSPSQGEQFF
TRBV25-1	CASSVTGGGGYTF
TRBV5-1	CASSLTGSGVTDTQYF
TRBV30	CAWSPGQGNYGYTF
TRBV5-1	CATAIGEPTDTQYF
TRBV9	CASSPTGNSNQPQHF
TRBV6-2/TRBV6-3	CASSLPDRIDNSPLHF
TRBV27	CASSLYRPGTDTQYF
TRBV27	CASSGGRTGPLEAFF
TRBV28	CASSTPRGFYEQYF
TRBV5-3	CASDRSSYNEQFF
TRBV27	CASSNIIAYEQYF
TRBV3-1	CASSQGIGFVHQPQHF
TRBV12-2	CASRPTEGYEQYF
TRBV5-1	CASSLARDSYEQYF
TRBV12-5	CASALGGLEAFF
TRBV5-1	CASTPGWGGSSYEQYF
TRBV7-9	CASSFPLQDGSGANVLTF
TRBV2	CASSEGTTSTDTQYF
TRBV5-1	CASSLATAGANVLTF
TRBV27	CASSLSPGKGTYEQYF
TRBV20-1	CSARELGPLSRSYGYTF
TRBV5-1	CASSLDPGKGSYEQYF
TRBV2	CASSPDAYEQYF
TRBV7-8	CASSERRSSYNEQFF
TRBV4-1	CASSQDKGAGTQYF
TRBV12-3/TRBV12-4	CASSPHTASGANVLTF
TRBV27	CASSIIAGGYEQYF
TRBV10-3	CAISDPRGGNQPQHF
TRBV6-5	CASSRTGGPYEQYF
TRBV12-3/TRBV12-4	CASSPDKTIQYF
TRBV14	CASSQDLREETQYF
TRBV2	CASRRPGQGVYTEAFF
TRBV6-5	CASSWGLADRQYEQYF
TRBV30	CAWNPDRASPLHF
TRBV2	CASSDLGGNEQFF
TRBV4-2	CASSQDAGTGGYEQFF
TRBV3-1	CASSQDTGQKLFF
TRBV15	CATRARGGLRDEQFF
TRBV10-3	CAISESGTGTQETQYF
TRBV29-1	CSAGTVGPYEQYF
TRBV9	CASSVRGGTNTGELFF
TRBV4-1	CASSRSGGKRELFF
TRBV5-1	CASSRGLAGDLPDTQYF
TRBV5-6	CASSPFGVDEQYF
TRBV12-3/TRBV12-4	CASSRTSRTETQYF
TRBV13	CASTTRGYEQYF
TRBV29-1	CSVVKDRSTEAFF
TRBV9	CASSVQPGLAGNPSYEQYF
TRBV27	CATLPPGDTQYF
TRBV29-1	CSVEDSGLAGTDTQYF
TRBV4-1	CASSQAGSPEAFF